These 8 T cell receptor beta chains were all obtained from the same sample, sequenced in a study of T cells in Graves' hyperthyroidism and ophthalmopathy. Using RNA transcripts as the source, TCR beta CDR3 regions were amplified. The TCR CDR3 was amplified in a first-round RT-PCR using the HTBI primer set. MiXCR was run by TCRdb on the multiplex PCR reads, yielding one entry per CDR3 protein. The sample lists hundreds of thousands of distinct CDR3 sequences, approximately 15% seen once, with almost 6% in the top ten. Sequencing input: blood. These receptors came from a woman aged 25 to 39 with Graves' hyperthyroidism that later progressed to Graves' ophthalmopathy.

Many counts were recorded for this clonotype. V is TRBV20-1 and J is TRBJ2-3; D uncertain. Germline V gene sequence: CDR1 DFQATT, CDR2 SNEGSKA (reference sequence). CDR3 length: 15 amino acids. Trimming took 7 bases from V and 2 from J, leaving 19 bases between them. The DNA of the CDR3 is TGCAGTGTCCCTACTATTAGGAGTAACACAGATACGCAGTATTTT. It yields the protein CSVPTIRSNTDTQYF.

This chain connects TRBV19 to TRBJ2-7, with 7 bases lining up with TRBD2. V gave up 7 bases and J gave up 3 bases; unmatched junction bases: 15. Germline CDR1 LNHDA, CDR2 SQIVND (reference sequence). This CDR3 spans 16 amino acids. The chain's CDR3 is CASTEGRELTFYEQYF. The CDR3 bases are TGTGCCAGTACCGAGGGGAGGGAACTAACCTTCTACGAGCAGTACTTC. Full variable domain (remainder filled in from reference TRBV19 and TRBJ2-7): DGGITQSPKYLFRKEGQNVTLSCEQNLNHDAMYWYRQDPGQGLRLIYYSQIVNDFQKGDIAEGYSVSREKKESFPLTVTSAQKNPTAFYLCASTEGRELTFYEQYFGPGTRLTVT.

This clonotype was observed at least ten times. The chain joins TRBV20-1 to TRBJ2-5, with D uncertain. V was cut by 1 base and J by 5 bases, with 11 bases left in between. Germline CDR1 DFQATT, CDR2 SNEGSKA (reference sequence). The CDR3 has 13 amino acids. The CDR3 DNA reads TGCAGTGCTAGAGGGGTCAACTCGGAGACCCAGTACTTC. Its translation is CSARGVNSETQYF.

The chain has TRBV6-2 or TRBV6-3 and TRBJ2-5; possible D gene TRBD2, 5 bases. From germline, CDR1 is MNHEY and CDR2 SVGEGT. V shed 6 bases and J shed 2 bases, with 13 bases lying between them. This CDR3 has 14 amino acids. CDR3 nucleotide sequence: TGTGCCAGCAGCCACGGAGGTAGTCAAGAGACCCAGTACTTC. The encoded protein is CASSHGGSQETQYF.

The V gene is TRBV27, the J gene TRBJ1-5, with TRBD1 matching over 8 bases. The CDR3 sequence is 15 residues long. The germline V gene encodes CDR1 MNHEY and CDR2 SMNVEV (reference sequence). V lost 6 bases and J lost 0; bases outside the gene matches: 4. The CDR3 bases are TGTGCCAGCAGGCGACAGGGGAATAGCAATCAGCCCCAGCATTTT. Its translation is CASRRQGNSNQPQHF.

In its sample, this clonotype was seen many times. The V and J genes are TRBV3-1 and TRBJ2-1; 11 positions match TRBD2. The trim removed 6 bases at V and 14 bases at J, leaving 12 bases unmatched. The CDR3 sequence is 14 residues long. Germline V gene lookup returns CDR1 LGHDT and CDR2 YNNKEL (reference sequence). The CDR3 DNA is TGTGCCAGCAGTCCCGGGATAGCGGGAGGGGCGGAGTTCTTC. Protein sequence: CASSPGIAGGAEFF.

There are many counts of this clonotype. CDR3 bases: TGTGCCAGCACCGGACTAGCGGAGGACAATGAGCAGTTCTTC. Protein product: CASTGLAEDNEQFF. This chain uses TRBV18 with TRBJ2-1; 10 bases align to TRBD2. This CDR3 comprises 14 residues. V trimming: 8 bases; J trimming: 5 bases; junction bases outside the gene matches: 6. Germline loops: CDR1 KGHSH, CDR2 LQKENI.

This clonotype has just a few counts. This chain uses TRBV6-4 with TRBJ2-1; 13 bases are shared with TRBD2. CDR3 length: 16 residues. The V gene's germline CDR1 is MRHNA and CDR2 SNTAGT. The V gene end was trimmed by 8 bases and the J gene end by 9 bases; junction bases not matched to a gene: 13. The CDR3 DNA sequence: TGTGCCAGCGCTAAGAGGACTAGCGGGAGCTGGAGTGAGCAGTTCTTC. Its translation is CASAKRTSGSWSEQFF.